This TCR beta chain was identified in a study of CD8+ T cells in alopecia areata. Study overall: The drug, oral tofacitinib, was given to treated patients at 5 to 10 mg twice daily.

This clone showed up just once. Its target is not known. It was cDNA, reverse transcribed from extracted RNA, that served as the sequencing template. Clones were read by immunoSEQ multiplex PCR, and TCRdb kept only the in-frame ones, dropping some. The sample has around 99,000 clones, 84% seen once. The V gene end was trimmed by 4 bases and the J gene end by 4 bases; junction bases not matched to a gene: 9. The V gene's germline CDR1 is SQVTM and CDR2 ANQGSEA. The CDR3 sequence is 14 residues long. Study outcomes and limitations: Many expanded lesional clones remained in scalp and blood on tofacitinib.

The sample's treatment: oral pan-JAK inhibitor, 5-10 mg twice daily. This rearrangement joins TRBV29-1 to TRBJ1-2; TRBD1 aligns across 7 bases. The source material was CD8+ T cells sorted from blood, sampled at week 24, from a patient treated with tofacitinib. The TCR originated in a human donor with alopecia areata. CDR3 amino acids: CSVAHGQEAYGYTF. The CDR3 DNA sequence: TGCAGCGTTGCCCATGGACAGGAGGCCTATGGCTACACCTTC.